Each of the 13 T cell receptor beta chains below was sequenced from the same sample in a study of STAT5B mutations in CD4+ large granular lymphocyte leukemia. Data came from immunoSEQ multiplex PCR; TCRdb stores just in-frame clones and leaves some out. The data contain approximately 40,000 clones, 81% of them singletons. The sequenced sample was CD4+ T cells from blood buffy coats. The receptors derive from a human donor in good health.

The chain recombines TRBV25-1 with TRBJ2-3; no firm D call. CDR1 is MGHDK and CDR2 is SYGVNS in the germline V gene. The CDR3 extends over 15 amino acids. Trimming took off 2 bases at V and 3 bases at J, with 12 bases between the two ends. The CDR3 region is CASSESLVLTDTQYF. CDR3 coding DNA: TGTGCCAGCAGTGAAAGCCTAGTCCTTACAGATACGCAGTATTTT.

This clone came up a few times. The chain employs TRBV28 and TRBJ1-2; D unresolved. The germline V gene has CDR1 MDHEN and CDR2 SYDVKM. This CDR3 is 15 amino acids long. V was pared by 2 bases and J by 0 bases, with 10 bases between. The CDR3 protein is CASSLEGTPNYGYTF. In nucleotides, the CDR3 is TGTGCCAGCAGTTTAGAGGGCACCCCTAACTATGGCTACACCTTC.

The chain joins TRBV27 to TRBJ2-5; D perhaps matches TRBD1 (6 bases). The germline V gene has CDR1 MNHEY and CDR2 SMNVEV (reference sequence). The V end lost 7 bases, the J end lost 0 bases, and 9 bases lay between the germline ends. The CDR3 contains 13 residues. The CDR3 bases are TGTGCCAGCAAGGACAGAAACCAAGAGACCCAGTACTTC. It codes for CASKDRNQETQYF.

This chain links TRBV27 with TRBJ2-1; TRBD1 might be the D (5 bases). Germline V gene data show CDR1 as MNHEY and CDR2 as SMNVEV (reference sequence). The CDR3 has 17 amino acids. V was clipped by 5 bases and J by 0 bases, with 17 bases between them. The CDR3 loop is CASSDRTSYTSYNEQFF. CDR3 DNA sequence: TGTGCCAGCAGTGACCGGACAAGCTATACCTCCTACAATGAGCAGTTCTTC.

This clone occurred once. V usage is TRBV18 and J usage is TRBJ2-7; D is unresolved. Germline assignment: CDR1 KGHSH and CDR2 LQKENI. Trimming stripped 8 bases from V and 2 bases from J, with 10 bases between. The CDR3 contains 12 residues. The CDR3 here is CASAENAYEQYF. As DNA, the CDR3 is TGTGCCAGCGCGGAGAACGCCTACGAGCAGTACTTC.

The V call is TRBV5-6, the J call TRBJ1-2, with 7 bases that match TRBD1. The ends lost 2 bases at V and 8 bases at J; junction bases unmatched: 6. Germline CDR1 reads SGHDT; CDR2 reads YYEEEE. CDR3 length equals 13 residues. The CDR3 DNA is TGTGCCAGCAGCTTCCGGGACAGCCTAGGCTACACCTTC. Its protein product is CASSFRDSLGYTF.

The J gene is TRBJ1-2, the V gene TRBV20-1; D is undetermined. Germline V CDR1 and CDR2: DFQATT, SNEGSKA (reference sequence). Trimming shortened V by 6 bases and J by 0 bases, and 5 bases separated the two germline ends. This CDR3 has 11 amino acids. The CDR3 DNA sequence: TGCAGTGCGGTGGCTAACTATGGCTACACCTTC. Its translation: CSAVANYGYTF.

This chain's CDR3 is CASSTGRASGNTIYF. CDR3 coding DNA: TGTGCCAGCAGTACGGGACGGGCTTCTGGAAACACCATATATTTT. The chain has TRBV9 and TRBJ1-3, with D possibly being TRBD1 (5 bases). Germline V gives CDR1 SGDLS, CDR2 YYNGEE. The CDR3 is 15 residues long. Trimming shortened V by 5 bases and J by 1 base, and 13 bases separated the two germline ends.

The chain recombines TRBV27 with TRBJ2-7; TRBD1 agrees at 8 bases. This CDR3 contains 17 residues. Germline-derived CDR1 and CDR2 are MNHEY and SMNVEV (reference sequence). With 4 bases clipped from V and 0 bases from J, the junction kept 11 bases outside the gene matches. CDR3 protein: CASSSAGGWSLSYEQYF. CDR3 bases: TGTGCCAGCAGTTCGGCAGGGGGCTGGTCTCTCTCCTACGAGCAGTACTTC.

The chain recombines TRBV11-2 with TRBJ2-1; 7 bases match TRBD2. The CDR3 length is 13 residues. From germline, CDR1 is SGHAT and CDR2 FQNNGV. V shed 5 bases, J shed 10 bases, and the junction held 8 bases outside the gene matches. CDR3 sequence (DNA): TGTGCCAGCAGCCCCACTAGCGACCAAGAGCAGTTCTTC. Translation: CASSPTSDQEQFF. Looking up the rest from reference TRBV11-2 and TRBJ2-1 gives the full variable domain: EAGVAQSPRYKIIEKRQSVAFWCNPISGHATLYWYQQILGQGPKLLIQFQNNGVVDDSQLPKDRFSAERLKGVDSTLKIQPAKLEDSAVYLCASSPTSDQEQFFGPGTRLTVL.

This sequence joins TRBV6-6 and TRBJ1-5; D is possibly TRBD1 (5 bases). Germline V gene sequence: CDR1 MNHNY, CDR2 SVGAGI (reference sequence). The CDR3 totals 15 residues. The V and J ends lost 2 bases and 2 bases respectively, with 10 bases between them. The CDR3 loop reads CASSYEGTRNQPQHF. The CDR3 DNA reads TGTGCCAGCAGTTACGAGGGGACCCGCAATCAGCCCCAGCATTTT.

This clone appeared a single time. The chain recombines TRBV7-2 with TRBJ2-3; D is possibly TRBD1 (5 bases). V was cut by 0 bases and J by 4 bases, with 8 bases left in between. The germline gives CDR1 SGHTA, CDR2 FQGNSA. The CDR3 contains 14 residues. The DNA for the CDR3 is TGTGCCAGCAGCTTAGCGCAGGGTGCAGATACGCAGTATTTT. Amino acid sequence: CASSLAQGADTQYF.

J is TRBJ2-2 and V is TRBV7-2, with a weak D call TRBD1 (6 bases). CDR1 is SGHTA and CDR2 is FQGNSA in the germline V gene. The CDR3 is 15 residues long. With 0 bases removed from V and 5 bases from J, the gap between germline ends came to 10 bases. The CDR3 DNA is TGTGCCAGCAGCTTAGCGAGTAGGGGGACCGGGGAGCTGTTTTTT. Protein product: CASSLASRGTGELFF.